One sample yielded the 8 T cell receptor beta chains listed below, sequenced in a study of early T cells in non-severe SARS-CoV-2 infection. TCRdb ran MiXCR on the 5' RACE reads and lists one entry per CDR3 protein. This table has around 64,000 distinct CDR3 sequences, 10% to 15% appearing once. The sequencing input was whole blood. The receptors stem from an adult who was a healthcare worker with PCR-confirmed SARS-CoV-2 infection or an uninfected control (not recorded which).

Ten or more counts support this clonotype. The chain joins TRBV18 to TRBJ2-7; D is perhaps TRBD2 (5 bases). Looked up from germline, CDR1 is KGHSH and CDR2 is LQKENI. The V and J ends lost 0 bases and 4 bases respectively, with 13 bases between them. The CDR3 extends over 15 amino acids. The CDR3 protein is CASSPPSASRYEQYF. CDR3 sequence (DNA): TGTGCCAGCTCACCACCCTCGGCTAGCAGGTACGAGCAGTACTTC.

There are a few counts of this clonotype. This chain connects TRBV2 to TRBJ1-1; no definite D call. CDR1 is SNHLY, CDR2 FYNNEI, per germline. The CDR3 runs 14 residues. V gave up 8 bases and J gave up 0 bases, with 13 bases separating them. The CDR3: CASLSRLMNTEAFF. The CDR3 region has the DNA TGTGCCAGCCTCTCCCGGCTCATGAACACTGAAGCTTTCTTT.

This clonotype was found many times. The chain links TRBV9 to TRBJ1-1; D unclear. Per the germline V gene, CDR1 is SGDLS and CDR2 is YYNGEE. This CDR3 has 14 residues. The V end lost 0 bases, the J end lost 1 base, and 7 bases lay between the germline ends. The CDR3 region is CASSVGPENTEAFF. The CDR3 bases are TGTGCCAGCAGCGTAGGTCCCGAGAACACTGAAGCTTTCTTT.

This clonotype was observed many times. The chain couples TRBV19 to TRBJ2-5; maybe TRBD1 (6 bases). Germline loops: CDR1 LNHDA, CDR2 SQIVND (reference sequence). V was trimmed by 1 base and J by 2 bases, leaving 14 bases between them. The CDR3 runs to 16 residues. The CDR3 sequence is CASSIVTGKIQETQYF. Written as DNA, the CDR3 is TGTGCCAGTAGTATAGTAACAGGGAAGATTCAAGAGACCCAGTACTTC.

The chain employs TRBV20-1 and TRBJ2-7; 7 bases fit TRBD2. The CDR3 runs to 11 residues. The V gene's germline CDR1 is DFQATT and CDR2 SNEGSKA (reference sequence). V lost 7 bases to trimming and J lost 4 bases; unmatched junction nucleotides: 4. In nucleotides, the CDR3 is TGCAGTGTAGCCGGGGGGTACGAGCAGTACTTC. This gives the protein CSVAGGYEQYF.

This clonotype was observed many times. The CDR3 sequence: CASSQRDRVNTEAFF. The CDR3 DNA follows: TGTGCCAGCAGTCAACGGGACAGGGTAAACACTGAAGCTTTCTTT. The chain combines TRBV7-3 with TRBJ1-1, with TRBD1 matching 9 bases. The CDR3 totals 15 residues. Per the germline V gene, CDR1 is SGHTA and CDR2 is FQGTGA. Unmatched junction bases numbered 7, after V lost 6 bases and J lost 2 bases.

There are many counts of this clonotype. This rearrangement joins TRBV5-1 to TRBJ2-5; D perhaps matches TRBD1 (5 bases). The V end was cut by 0 bases, the J end by 4 bases, with 13 bases between. The V gene's germline CDR1 is SGHRS and CDR2 YFSETQ. This CDR3 spans 15 amino acids. The CDR3 coding sequence is TGCGCCAGCAGCTTGGCAAAAGGGGTCGGAGAGACCCAGTACTTC. This translates into CASSLAKGVGETQYF.

This clonotype was counted between two and nine times. This chain links TRBV3-1 with TRBJ2-7; 10 positions match TRBD2. V lost 1 base to trimming and J lost 4 bases; unmatched junction nucleotides: 1. CDR1 and CDR2 (germline): LGHDT, YNNKEL (reference sequence). The CDR3 runs to 14 residues. The CDR3 DNA is TGTGCCAGCAGCCAAGGGACTAGCGGATACGAGCAGTACTTC. Translation gives CASSQGTSGYEQYF.